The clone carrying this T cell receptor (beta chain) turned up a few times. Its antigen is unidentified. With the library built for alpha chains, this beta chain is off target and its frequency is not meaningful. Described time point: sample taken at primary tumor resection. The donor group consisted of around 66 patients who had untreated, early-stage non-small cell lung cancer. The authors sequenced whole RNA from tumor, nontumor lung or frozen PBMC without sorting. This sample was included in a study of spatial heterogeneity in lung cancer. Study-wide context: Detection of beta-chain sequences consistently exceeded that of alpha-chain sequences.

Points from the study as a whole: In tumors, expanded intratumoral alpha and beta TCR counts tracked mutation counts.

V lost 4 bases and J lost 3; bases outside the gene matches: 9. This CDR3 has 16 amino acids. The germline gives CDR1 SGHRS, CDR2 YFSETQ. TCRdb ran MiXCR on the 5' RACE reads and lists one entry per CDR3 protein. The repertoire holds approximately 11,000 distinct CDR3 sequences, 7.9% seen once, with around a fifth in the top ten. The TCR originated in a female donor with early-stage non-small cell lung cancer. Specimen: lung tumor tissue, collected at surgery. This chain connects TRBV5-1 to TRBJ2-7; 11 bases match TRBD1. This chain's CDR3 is CASSPISGTGGYEQYF. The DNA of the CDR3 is TGCGCCAGCAGCCCCATCTCCGGGACAGGGGGCTACGAGCAGTACTTC.